This TCR beta chain was retrieved from a study of blood T cell repertoires in COVID-19. Study information: Samples came from the United States, Italy and Spain, spanning acute and convalescent COVID-19. PBMCs, B-cell-depleted T cells, or T cells were the source of the cDNA or gDNA that made up the material.

Methods used by the authors: Amplification of reference gene primers was used by the study to estimate nucleated cell counts. TCRdb's copy holds only in-frame clones and misses some; the assay was immunoSEQ multiplex PCR. That table is the source of V, J and clone size, and D and trimming were worked out from the DNA. The sample holds 99,000 or so clones, around 83% seen once. The CDR3 length is 14 residues. In germline, CDR1 is SGHDT, CDR2 YYEEEE. The germline V and J ends were trimmed by 1 base and 1 base, with 6 bases remaining between them. The sequence was collected from a woman aged 80 or over with acute or convalescent COVID-19. The chain employs TRBV5-6 and TRBJ1-3; D remains ambiguous. Material: peripheral blood. The CDR3 region has the DNA TGTGCCAGCAGCTTGACGAGATCTGGAAACACCATATATTTT. This gives the protein CASSLTRSGNTIYF.